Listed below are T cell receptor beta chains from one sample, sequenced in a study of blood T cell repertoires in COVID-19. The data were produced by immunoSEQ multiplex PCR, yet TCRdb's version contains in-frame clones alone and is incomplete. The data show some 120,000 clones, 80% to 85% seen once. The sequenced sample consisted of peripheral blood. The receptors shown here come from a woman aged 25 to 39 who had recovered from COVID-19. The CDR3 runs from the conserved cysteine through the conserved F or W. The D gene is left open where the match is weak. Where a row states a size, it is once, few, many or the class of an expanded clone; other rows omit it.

CDR3 DNA: TGTGCCAGCACTCCGACAGGGTTGGGTAATGAAAAACTGTTTTTT
CDR3 protein: CASTPTGLGNEKLFF
clone size: NA
V gene: TRBV6-5
J gene: TRBJ1-4
D gene: TRBD1

CDR3 DNA: TGTGCCAGCAGTACGACAGGATCGGATAACTATGGCTACACCTTC
CDR3 protein: CASSTTGSDNYGYTF
clone size: once
V gene: TRBV6-5
J gene: TRBJ1-2
D gene: NA

CDR3 DNA: TGTGCCAGCAGGGGCCCTCAGGGGTTGGAGACCCAGTACTTC
CDR3 protein: CASRGPQGLETQYF
clone size: NA
V gene: TRBV2
J gene: TRBJ2-5
D gene: NA

CDR3 DNA: TGTGCCAGCAGCTTGACAGGGGGCGGCTCTGGGGCCAACGTCCTGACTTTC
CDR3 protein: CASSLTGGGSGANVLTF
clone size: NA
V gene: TRBV7-3
J gene: TRBJ2-6
D gene: TRBD1

CDR3 DNA: TGTGCCAGCAGCGTAGCTTCAGGATCCTACGAGCAGTACTTC
CDR3 protein: CASSVASGSYEQYF
clone size: NA
V gene: TRBV9
J gene: TRBJ2-7
D gene: NA

CDR3 DNA: TGTGCCAGCAGCTTAAGGGCAGGGTCCTACAATGAGCAGTTCTTC
CDR3 protein: CASSLRAGSYNEQFF
clone size: NA
V gene: TRBV7-3
J gene: TRBJ2-1
D gene: NA

CDR3 DNA: TGTGCTAGCAGCTTAGCGCTACAGGGGCAGCAGTACTTC
CDR3 protein: CASSLALQGQQYF
clone size: NA
V gene: TRBV7-7
J gene: TRBJ2-7
D gene: TRBD1

CDR3 DNA: TGTGCCAGCAGTGAAGTCGTACAGCCCCAGCATTTT
CDR3 protein: CASSEVVQPQHF
clone size: NA
V gene: TRBV6-1
J gene: TRBJ1-5
D gene: NA

CDR3 DNA: TGTGCCTGGATGAAGGGGGACGTCACTGAAGCTTTCTTT
CDR3 protein: CAWMKGDVTEAFF
clone size: few
V gene: TRBV30
J gene: TRBJ1-1
D gene: NA

CDR3 DNA: TGTGCCAGCAGCTTTCACCGGGACAGGGGGGCGGCTGAAGCTTTCTTT
CDR3 protein: CASSFHRDRGAAEAFF
clone size: NA
V gene: TRBV7-9
J gene: TRBJ1-1
D gene: TRBD1

CDR3 DNA: TGCGCCAGCAGCCAAGATGGCGCTAGCGGGAGGCGGCGAGAGCAGTTCTTC
CDR3 protein: CASSQDGASGRRREQFF
clone size: NA
V gene: TRBV4-1
J gene: TRBJ2-1
D gene: TRBD2

CDR3 DNA: TGTGCCAGCAGTTTGGCTCATGGGATAGGGGCCCAGTACTTC
CDR3 protein: CASSLAHGIGAQYF
clone size: many
V gene: TRBV27
J gene: TRBJ2-5
D gene: NA

CDR3 DNA: TGCGCCAGCAGCTTGGGATGGACAGGGGATGGCTACACCTTC
CDR3 protein: CASSLGWTGDGYTF
clone size: NA
V gene: TRBV5-1
J gene: TRBJ1-2
D gene: TRBD1

CDR3 DNA: TGTGCCAGCAGGGCGGGACTAGCGGGCCGTCGAACCGGGGAGCTGTTTTTT
CDR3 protein: CASRAGLAGRRTGELFF
clone size: once
V gene: TRBV7-2
J gene: TRBJ2-2
D gene: TRBD2

CDR3 DNA: TGCGCCAGCAGCCCCGACAGGGACCAGCCCCAGCATTTT
CDR3 protein: CASSPDRDQPQHF
clone size: NA
V gene: TRBV5-1
J gene: TRBJ1-5
D gene: TRBD1

CDR3 DNA: TGTGCCAGCACCCCGGGGGGTCGGGCGAACACCGGGGAGCTGTTTTTT
CDR3 protein: CASTPGGRANTGELFF
clone size: NA
V gene: TRBV9
J gene: TRBJ2-2
D gene: TRBD2

CDR3 DNA: TGTGCCAGCAGTTACTCCGGGTATGAGAACACTGAAGCTTTCTTT
CDR3 protein: CASSYSGYENTEAFF
clone size: NA
V gene: TRBV6-5
J gene: TRBJ1-1
D gene: NA

CDR3 DNA: TGTGCCAGCAGCTTAGGTGGTGGCAGGGCCTTTGTAAACACCATATATTTT
CDR3 protein: CASSLGGGRAFVNTIYF
clone size: NA
V gene: TRBV7-2
J gene: TRBJ1-3
D gene: NA

CDR3 DNA: TGCAGCGTCCGAAGGGGGGCGGGAGAGTACAATGAGCAGTTCTTC
CDR3 protein: CSVRRGAGEYNEQFF
clone size: once
V gene: TRBV29-1
J gene: TRBJ2-1
D gene: NA

CDR3 DNA: TGCGCCAGCAGCATTAGACAGGGTAAGAACACTGAAGCTTTCTTT
CDR3 protein: CASSIRQGKNTEAFF
clone size: few
V gene: TRBV5-1
J gene: TRBJ1-1
D gene: TRBD1

CDR3 DNA: TGTGCCAGCAGGCAAAGGACAGCTACTGAAGCTTTCTTT
CDR3 protein: CASRQRTATEAFF
clone size: NA
V gene: TRBV27
J gene: TRBJ1-1
D gene: NA

CDR3 DNA: TGTGCCAGCAGTGGGGGGGACAGCCCTAACTATGGCTACACCTTC
CDR3 protein: CASSGGDSPNYGYTF
clone size: NA
V gene: TRBV2
J gene: TRBJ1-2
D gene: TRBD1

CDR3 DNA: TGCGCCAGCAGCCCACTGGCGGGAGAAGGCGGCGAGCAGTACTTC
CDR3 protein: CASSPLAGEGGEQYF
clone size: few
V gene: TRBV5-1
J gene: TRBJ2-7
D gene: TRBD2

CDR3 DNA: TGTGCCAGCAGATATCAGCGGGAGGCGTCCTACGAGCAGTACTTC
CDR3 protein: CASRYQREASYEQYF
clone size: NA
V gene: TRBV6-5
J gene: TRBJ2-7
D gene: TRBD2

CDR3 DNA: TGTGCCAGCTGGAACCAGGGGCTTGGGTACACTGAAGCTTTCTTT
CDR3 protein: CASWNQGLGYTEAFF
clone size: NA
V gene: TRBV18
J gene: TRBJ1-1
D gene: NA

CDR3 DNA: TGTGCCACCAGCAGAGATGCTAGGGTAACAGGGGATAATGAAAAACTGTTTTTT
CDR3 protein: CATSRDARVTGDNEKLFF
clone size: NA
V gene: TRBV15
J gene: TRBJ1-4
D gene: TRBD1

CDR3 DNA: TGTGCCAGTAGTATTTGGAGGGGACTCACAGATACGCAGTATTTT
CDR3 protein: CASSIWRGLTDTQYF
clone size: NA
V gene: TRBV19
J gene: TRBJ2-3
D gene: NA

CDR3 DNA: TGTGCCAGCAGCCCCACGGGAGGAATGAACACTGAAGCTTTCTTT
CDR3 protein: CASSPTGGMNTEAFF
clone size: once
V gene: TRBV7-3
J gene: TRBJ1-1
D gene: NA

CDR3 DNA: TGTGCCAGCAGCTCCTTAGACAGACGCGAGAGGAATACGCAGTATTTT
CDR3 protein: CASSSLDRRERNTQYF
clone size: NA
V gene: TRBV11-2
J gene: TRBJ2-3
D gene: NA

CDR3 DNA: TGTGCCAGCAGCCAGGGGGACAGGGTAATCGGGGATACGCAGTATTTT
CDR3 protein: CASSQGDRVIGDTQYF
clone size: NA
V gene: TRBV14
J gene: TRBJ2-3
D gene: TRBD1

CDR3 DNA: TGTGCCAGCGGAGGTTTCGATGAGCAGTTCTTC
CDR3 protein: CASGGFDEQFF
clone size: NA
V gene: TRBV12-3/TRBV12-4
J gene: TRBJ2-1
D gene: NA

CDR3 DNA: TGTGCCAGCAGCTTGGCGACGATTGGGGGGAGGCATCAGCCCCAGCATTTT
CDR3 protein: CASSLATIGGRHQPQHF
clone size: NA
V gene: TRBV5-5
J gene: TRBJ1-5
D gene: NA

CDR3 DNA: TGTGCCAGCAGGGGGGACAGTTCGACTGAAGCTTTCTTT
CDR3 protein: CASRGDSSTEAFF
clone size: NA
V gene: TRBV2
J gene: TRBJ1-1
D gene: TRBD1

CDR3 DNA: TGTGCCACCAGTGGTCAAAAGACAGGGCTCGCCTCCTACAATGAGCAGTTCTTC
CDR3 protein: CATSGQKTGLASYNEQFF
clone size: NA
V gene: TRBV24-1
J gene: TRBJ2-1
D gene: TRBD1

CDR3 DNA: TGCAGTGCTAGTCCGGACAGGGGGGCCGGGGAGCTGTTTTTT
CDR3 protein: CSASPDRGAGELFF
clone size: NA
V gene: TRBV20-1
J gene: TRBJ2-2
D gene: TRBD1

CDR3 DNA: TGTGCCAGCAGTCCCCGGACAGGGGGGAATGAAAAACTGTTTTTT
CDR3 protein: CASSPRTGGNEKLFF
clone size: NA
V gene: TRBV6-5
J gene: TRBJ1-4
D gene: TRBD1